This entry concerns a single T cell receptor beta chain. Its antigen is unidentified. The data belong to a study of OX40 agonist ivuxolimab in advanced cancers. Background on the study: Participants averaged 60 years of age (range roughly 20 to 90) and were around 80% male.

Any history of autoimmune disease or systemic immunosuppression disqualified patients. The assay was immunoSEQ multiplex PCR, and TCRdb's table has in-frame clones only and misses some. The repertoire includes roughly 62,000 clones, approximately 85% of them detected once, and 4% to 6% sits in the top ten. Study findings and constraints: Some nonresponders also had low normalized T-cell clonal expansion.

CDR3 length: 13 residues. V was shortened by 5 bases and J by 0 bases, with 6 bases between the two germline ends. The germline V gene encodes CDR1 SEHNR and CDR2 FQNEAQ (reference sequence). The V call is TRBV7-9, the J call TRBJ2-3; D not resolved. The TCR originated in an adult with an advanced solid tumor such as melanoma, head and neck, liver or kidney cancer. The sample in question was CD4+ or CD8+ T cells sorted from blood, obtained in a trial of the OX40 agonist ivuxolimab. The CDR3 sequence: CASSPPSTDTQYF. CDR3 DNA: TGTGCCAGCAGCCCCCCTAGCACAGATACGCAGTATTTT.